The sequence of this TCR beta chain was determined in a study of blood T cell repertoires in COVID-19. Study-wide context: Samples representing acute and convalescent COVID-19 were sourced from the United States, Italy and Spain. T cells, B-cell-depleted T cells, or PBMCs provided the cDNA or gDNA that served as material.

The CDR3 sequence is 17 residues long. V lost 5 bases, J lost 5 bases, and 21 bases lay in between. Germline-derived CDR1 and CDR2 are LGHNA and YNFKEQ. In the authors' methods: Reference gene primer amplification in the assay estimated nucleated cell counts. The table came from immunoSEQ multiplex PCR; TCRdb's copy has only in-frame clones and leaves some out. V, J and clone size reflect that table, while D and trimming were determined from the DNA. The sample holds some 150,000 clones, 84% seen once. The source material was peripheral blood. This receptor was taken from a human donor with acute or convalescent COVID-19. The donor label of this sample is uncertain. The chain employs TRBV4-2 and TRBJ1-4, with D uncertain. The CDR3 sequence: CASSIPRTDAPNEKLFF. For the CDR3, the DNA is TGTGCCAGCAGCATACCCCGGACTGATGCCCCAAATGAAAAACTGTTTTTT.